What follows are 4 T cell receptor beta chains derived from one specimen sequenced in a study of blood T cell repertoires in COVID-19. Libraries were prepared by immunoSEQ multiplex PCR; TCRdb keeps only in-frame clonotypes and omits some of them. The table includes 100,000 to 130,000 clones, about four fifths detected once. The specimen was peripheral blood. The receptors were sampled from a woman between 65 and 79 years old with acute or convalescent COVID-19.

The chain joins TRBV18 to TRBJ1-3; D not resolved. The CDR3 loop spans 17 amino acids. Trimming took off 2 bases at V and 0 bases at J, with 14 bases between the two ends. Germline loops: CDR1 KGHSH, CDR2 LQKENI. The CDR3 sequence: CASSPDRGMSSGNTIYF. The CDR3 DNA reads as TGTGCCAGCTCACCAGACCGGGGAATGAGCTCTGGAAACACCATATATTTT.

V usage is TRBV24-1 and J usage is TRBJ1-1, with D maybe TRBD1 (6 bases). The CDR3 runs 13 residues. V dropped 9 bases and J dropped 1 base, with 11 bases sitting between them. Looked up from germline, CDR1 is KGHDR and CDR2 is SFDVKD. The CDR3 spells CATSQGPNTEAFF. Here the CDR3 DNA reads TGTGCCACCTCCCAGGGGCCGAACACTGAAGCTTTCTTT.

This clone was detected only once. This rearrangement joins TRBV6-5 to TRBJ1-1; D ambiguous. The CDR3 has 15 residues. With 5 bases removed from V and 1 base from J, the gap between germline ends came to 14 bases. Per the germline V gene, CDR1 is MNHEY and CDR2 is SVGAGI. The DNA for the CDR3 is TGTGCCAGCAGTCCTGACTATCCAGGGAACACTGAAGCTTTCTTT. This translates into CASSPDYPGNTEAFF.

This sequence joins TRBV24-1 and TRBJ2-7; maybe TRBD1 (5 bases). With 7 bases removed from V and 7 bases from J, the gap between germline ends came to 22 bases. The CDR3 spans 15 residues. From germline, CDR1 is KGHDR and CDR2 SFDVKD. The CDR3 sequence is CATRIGHRRLSEQYV. CDR3 sequence (DNA): TGTGCCACCAGGATAGGACACAGGCGTCTCTCGGAGCAGTACGTC.